The clone carrying this T cell receptor beta chain was detected only a few times. The target antigen is unknown. The sample comes from a study of blood T cells in healthy people across ages. There were healthy Caucasian individuals from Russia, aged about 6 to 95, serving as donors. The authors ran a second PCR of 7 to 11 cycles using a sample-barcoded 5' primer and a J-beta primer mix. The template-switch adaptor was a 5' adaptor with 12 random nucleotides. It tagged each cDNA molecule. TCRdb re-called the 5' RACE reads with MiXCR, one entry per CDR3 protein. The data contain around 1.5 million distinct CDR3 sequences, approximately 38% of them seen just once; the ten biggest clones take up 7% to 9%. The CDR3 has 14 residues. V was clipped by 0 bases and J by 6 bases; unmatched bases: 3. Overall study findings and caveats: Age brought a roughly linear fall in TCR beta diversity measured per million T cells. The study lacked donor CMV status, which possibly confounded expanded clonotype changes.

Sequencing was done on a sample of blood. This sequence joins TRBV12-3 or TRBV12-4 and TRBJ1-2; 8 nucleotides match TRBD1. This clonotype originated in a woman aged 18 to 35 in good health. CDR3 loop: CASSLAPTGDGYTF. The CDR3 DNA is TGTGCCAGCAGTTTAGCTCCGACAGGGGATGGCTACACCTTC.